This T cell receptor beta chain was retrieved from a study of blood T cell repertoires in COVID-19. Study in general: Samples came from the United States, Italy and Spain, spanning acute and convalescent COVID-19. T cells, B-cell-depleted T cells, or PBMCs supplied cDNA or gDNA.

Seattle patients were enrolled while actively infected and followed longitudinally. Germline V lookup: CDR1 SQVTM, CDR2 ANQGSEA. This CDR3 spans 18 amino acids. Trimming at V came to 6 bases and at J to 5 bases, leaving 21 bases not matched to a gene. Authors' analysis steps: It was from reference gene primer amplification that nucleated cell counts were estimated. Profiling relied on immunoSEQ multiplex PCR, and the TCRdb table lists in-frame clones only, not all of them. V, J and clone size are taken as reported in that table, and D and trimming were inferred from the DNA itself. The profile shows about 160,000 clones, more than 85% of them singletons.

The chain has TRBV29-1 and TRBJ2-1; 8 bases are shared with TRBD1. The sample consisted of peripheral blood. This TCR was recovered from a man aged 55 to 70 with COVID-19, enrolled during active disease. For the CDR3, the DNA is TGCAGCGTCCGTAGGGGACAGGCCTCTGGCCTACGCAACAATGAGCAGTTCTTC. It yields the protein CSVRRGQASGLRNNEQFF.